This T cell receptor (beta chain) was recovered during a study of OX40 agonist ivuxolimab in advanced cancers. Overall study context: Participants, 70% to 90% male, averaged around 60 years of age, ranging from roughly 23 to 80. Study-wide results and caveats: The expanded peripheral T cells' antigen specificity was not determined.

This CDR3 is 14 amino acids long. Trimming cost V 5 bases and J 10 bases, with 15 bases left between them. Germline CDR1 MNHEY, CDR2 SMNVEV (reference sequence). Generated by immunoSEQ multiplex PCR, the TCRdb table keeps only in-frame clones and is missing some. The sample yields tens of thousands of clones, roughly 92% seen once. As for this clone: The antigen is unknown.

The V and J genes are TRBV27 and TRBJ1-6; possibly TRBD1 for D (6 bases). This specimen was CD4+ or CD8+ T cells sorted from blood, taken in a trial of the OX40 agonist ivuxolimab. This receptor was taken from an adult with an advanced solid tumor such as melanoma, head and neck, liver or kidney cancer. The CDR3 DNA sequence: TGTGCCAGCAGTCCCATCCGGACAGAGTCACCCCTCCACTTT. Its translation: CASSPIRTESPLHF.